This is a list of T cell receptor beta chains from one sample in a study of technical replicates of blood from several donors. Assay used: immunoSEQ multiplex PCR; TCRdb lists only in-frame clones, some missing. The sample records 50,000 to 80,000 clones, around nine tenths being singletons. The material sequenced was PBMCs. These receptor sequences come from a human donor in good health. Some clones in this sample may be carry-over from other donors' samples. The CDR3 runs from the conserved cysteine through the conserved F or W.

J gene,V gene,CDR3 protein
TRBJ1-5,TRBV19,CASSTQAQPQHF
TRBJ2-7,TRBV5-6,CASSFGGISSYEQYF
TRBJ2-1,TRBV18,CASSPRTSGIYNEQFF
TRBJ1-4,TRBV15,CATSRDSGGQGEKLFF
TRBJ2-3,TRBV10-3,CAIALGGTGSTDTQYF
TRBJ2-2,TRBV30,CAQKGGSNTGELFF
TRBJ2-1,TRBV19,CASSIAGGFSGGAENEQFF
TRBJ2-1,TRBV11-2,CASSRSLNNEQFF
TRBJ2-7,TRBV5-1,CASSAPAGSVGEQYF
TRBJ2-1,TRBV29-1,CSVEGPSVNAYNEQFF
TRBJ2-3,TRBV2,CASSEVRGSTDTQYF
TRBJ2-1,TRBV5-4,CASTRPSAYNEQFF
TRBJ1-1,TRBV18,CASSPRQGGNTEAFF
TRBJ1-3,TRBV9,CASSATTASGNTIYF
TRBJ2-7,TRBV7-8,CASSLMGVGNGAEQYF
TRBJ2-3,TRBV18,CASSPQPRDTQYF
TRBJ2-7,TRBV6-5,CASRDRVWYEQYF
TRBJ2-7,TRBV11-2,CASSLEVGTYEQYF
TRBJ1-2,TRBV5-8,CASSLIRDINF
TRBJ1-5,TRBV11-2,CASSFAGNQPQHF
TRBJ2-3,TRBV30,CAWSVGLAEYTQYF
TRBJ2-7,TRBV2,CASMNDRPTNEQYF
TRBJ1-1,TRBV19,CASSIKTGMNTEAFF
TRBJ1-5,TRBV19,CASSIPGGLQPQHF
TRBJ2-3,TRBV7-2,CASSPGSGGIDTQYF
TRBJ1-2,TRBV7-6,CASSHDGSYGYTF
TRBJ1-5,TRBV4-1,CASSQEPGQGYQPQHF
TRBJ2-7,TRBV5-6,CASSRGDSHYEQYF
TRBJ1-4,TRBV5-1,CASSATGSWDEKLFF
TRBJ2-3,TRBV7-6,CASSATLAGDQTDTQYF
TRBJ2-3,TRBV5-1,CASSPKPGDTQYF
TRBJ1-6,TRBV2,CASRDGRGAGPLHF
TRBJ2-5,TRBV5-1,CASSPRQGQETQYF
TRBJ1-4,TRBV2,CASSPWTGKGEKLFF
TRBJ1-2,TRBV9,CASSSQGGGYGYTF
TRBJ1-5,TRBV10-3,CAISERAGIEQPQHF
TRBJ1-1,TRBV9,CASSSMGQGTEAFF
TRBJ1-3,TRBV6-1,CASRTAGSGNTIYF
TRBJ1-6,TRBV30,CAWSVGDSLSPLHF
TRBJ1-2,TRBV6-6,CASSQTVYGYTF
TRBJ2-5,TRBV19,CASNSGRAQETQYF
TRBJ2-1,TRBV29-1,CSVGRRGGTEQFF